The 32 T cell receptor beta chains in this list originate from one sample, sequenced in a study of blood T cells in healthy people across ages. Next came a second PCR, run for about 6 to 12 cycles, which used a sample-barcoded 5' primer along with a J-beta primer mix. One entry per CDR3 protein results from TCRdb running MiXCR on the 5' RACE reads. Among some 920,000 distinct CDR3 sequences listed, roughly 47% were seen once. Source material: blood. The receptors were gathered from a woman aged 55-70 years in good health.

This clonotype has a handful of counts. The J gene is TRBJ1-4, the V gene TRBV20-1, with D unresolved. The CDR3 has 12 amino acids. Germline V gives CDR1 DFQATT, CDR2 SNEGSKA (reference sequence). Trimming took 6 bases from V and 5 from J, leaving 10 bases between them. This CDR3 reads CSAPGPNEKLFF. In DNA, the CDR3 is TGCAGTGCCCCGGGCCCAAATGAAAAACTGTTTTTT.

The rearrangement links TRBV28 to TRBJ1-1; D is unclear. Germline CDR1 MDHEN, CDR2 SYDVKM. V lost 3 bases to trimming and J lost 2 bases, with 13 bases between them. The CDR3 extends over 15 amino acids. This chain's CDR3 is CASSFEVAVNTEAFF. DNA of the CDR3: TGTGCCAGCAGTTTCGAAGTAGCGGTTAACACTGAAGCTTTCTTT.

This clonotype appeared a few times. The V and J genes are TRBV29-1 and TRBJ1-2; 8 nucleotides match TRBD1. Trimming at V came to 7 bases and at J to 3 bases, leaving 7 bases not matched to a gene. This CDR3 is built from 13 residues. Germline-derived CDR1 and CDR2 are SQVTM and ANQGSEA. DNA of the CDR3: TGCAGCGCCGGGCAGGGGGCCCACTATGGCTACACCTTC. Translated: CSAGQGAHYGYTF.

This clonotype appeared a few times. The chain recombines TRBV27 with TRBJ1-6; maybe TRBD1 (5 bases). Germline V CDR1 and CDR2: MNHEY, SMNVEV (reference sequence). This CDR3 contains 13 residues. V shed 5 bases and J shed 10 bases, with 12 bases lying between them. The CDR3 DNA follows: TGTGCCAGCAGTCCGGGACCGAGCTCACCCCTCCACTTT. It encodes CASSPGPSSPLHF.

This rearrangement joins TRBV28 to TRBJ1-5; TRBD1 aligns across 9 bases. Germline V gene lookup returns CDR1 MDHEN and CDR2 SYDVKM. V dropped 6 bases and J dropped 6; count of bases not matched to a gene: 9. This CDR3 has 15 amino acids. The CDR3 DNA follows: TGTGCCAGCAGCAAACCGGGACAGGGCCCTCAGCCCCAGCATTTT. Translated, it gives CASSKPGQGPQPQHF. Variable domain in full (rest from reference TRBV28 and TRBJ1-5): DVKVTQSSRYLVKRTGEKVFLECVQDMDHENMFWYRQDPGLGLRLIYFSYDVKMKEKGDIPEGYSVSREKKERFSLILESASTNQTSMYLCASSKPGQGPQPQHFGDGTRLSIL.

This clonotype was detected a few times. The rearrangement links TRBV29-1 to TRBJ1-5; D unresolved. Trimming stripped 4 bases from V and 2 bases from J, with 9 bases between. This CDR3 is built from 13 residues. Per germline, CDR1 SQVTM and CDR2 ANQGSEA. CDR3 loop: CSVAGPGNQPQHF. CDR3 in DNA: TGCAGCGTTGCTGGGCCCGGCAATCAGCCCCAGCATTTT.

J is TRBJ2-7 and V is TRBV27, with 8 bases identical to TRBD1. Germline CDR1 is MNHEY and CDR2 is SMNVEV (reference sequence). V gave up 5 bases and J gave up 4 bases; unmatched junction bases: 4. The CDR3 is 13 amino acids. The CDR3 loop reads CASSGQGRYEQYF. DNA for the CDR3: TGTGCCAGCAGTGGACAGGGCAGATACGAGCAGTACTTC.

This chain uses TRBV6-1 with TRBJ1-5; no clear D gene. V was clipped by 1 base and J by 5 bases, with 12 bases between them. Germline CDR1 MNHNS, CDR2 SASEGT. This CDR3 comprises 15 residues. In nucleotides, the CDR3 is TGTGCCAGCAGTGAAGACCAGTCAGCTCATCAGCCCCAGCATTTT. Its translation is CASSEDQSAHQPQHF.

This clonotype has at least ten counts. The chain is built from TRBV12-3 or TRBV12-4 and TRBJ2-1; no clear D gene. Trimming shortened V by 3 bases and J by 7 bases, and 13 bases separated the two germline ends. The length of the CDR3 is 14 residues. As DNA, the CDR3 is TGTGCCAGCAGTTTCGCCCGGACGAAAAATGAGCAGTTCTTC. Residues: CASSFARTKNEQFF.

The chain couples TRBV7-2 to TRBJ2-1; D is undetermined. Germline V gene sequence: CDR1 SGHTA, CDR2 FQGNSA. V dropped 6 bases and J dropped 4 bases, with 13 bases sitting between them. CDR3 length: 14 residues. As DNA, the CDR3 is TGTGCCAGCAGGCCCTCTTGGGAATACAATGAGCAGTTCTTC. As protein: CASRPSWEYNEQFF.

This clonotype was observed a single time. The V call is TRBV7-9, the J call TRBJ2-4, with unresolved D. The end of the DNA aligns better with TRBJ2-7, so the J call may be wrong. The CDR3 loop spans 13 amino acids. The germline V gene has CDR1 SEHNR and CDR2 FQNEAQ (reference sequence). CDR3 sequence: CASSFPLGYEQYF. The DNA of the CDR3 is TGTGCCAGCAGCTTTCCCCTAGGCTACGAGCAGTACTTC.

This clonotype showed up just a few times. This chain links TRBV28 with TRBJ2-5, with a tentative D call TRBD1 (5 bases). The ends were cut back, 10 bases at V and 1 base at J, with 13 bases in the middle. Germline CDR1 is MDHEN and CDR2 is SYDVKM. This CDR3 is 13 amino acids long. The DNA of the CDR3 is TGTGCCACCAAGACAGCTTCCCAAGAGACCCAGTACTTC. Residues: CATKTASQETQYF.

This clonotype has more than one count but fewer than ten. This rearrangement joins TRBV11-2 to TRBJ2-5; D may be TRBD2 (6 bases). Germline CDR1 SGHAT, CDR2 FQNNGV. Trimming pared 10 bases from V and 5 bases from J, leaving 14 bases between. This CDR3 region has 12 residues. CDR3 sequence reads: CATGDSRETQYF. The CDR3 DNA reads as TGTGCCACTGGGGACTCCCGGGAGACCCAGTACTTC.

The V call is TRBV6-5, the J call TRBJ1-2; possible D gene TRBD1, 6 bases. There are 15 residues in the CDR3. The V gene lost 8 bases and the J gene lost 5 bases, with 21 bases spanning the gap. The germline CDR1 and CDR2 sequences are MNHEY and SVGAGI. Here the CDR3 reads CASQNLQGGGYGYTF. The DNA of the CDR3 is TGTGCCAGCCAAAATTTACAGGGTGGGGGTTATGGCTACACCTTC.

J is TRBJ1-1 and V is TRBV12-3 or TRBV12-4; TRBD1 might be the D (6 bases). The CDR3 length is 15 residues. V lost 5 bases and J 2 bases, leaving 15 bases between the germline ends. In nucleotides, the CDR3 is TGTGCCAGCAGTCCCCGTCAGGGGCAAAACACTGAAGCTTTCTTT. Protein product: CASSPRQGQNTEAFF.

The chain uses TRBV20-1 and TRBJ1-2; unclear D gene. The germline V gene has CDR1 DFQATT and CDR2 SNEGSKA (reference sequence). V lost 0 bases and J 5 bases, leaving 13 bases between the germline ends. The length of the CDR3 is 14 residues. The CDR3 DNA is TGCAGTGCTAGAGAAGAGGGTTGGTCGTATGGCTACACCTTC. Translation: CSAREEGWSYGYTF.

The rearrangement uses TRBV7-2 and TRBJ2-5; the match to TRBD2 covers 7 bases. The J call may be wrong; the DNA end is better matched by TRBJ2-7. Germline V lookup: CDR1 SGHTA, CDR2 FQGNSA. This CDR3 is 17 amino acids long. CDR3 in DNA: TGTGCCAGCAGCTTATACGTCCGTACTAGCGACGTTCGCGAGCAGTACTTC. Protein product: CASSLYVRTSDVREQYF.

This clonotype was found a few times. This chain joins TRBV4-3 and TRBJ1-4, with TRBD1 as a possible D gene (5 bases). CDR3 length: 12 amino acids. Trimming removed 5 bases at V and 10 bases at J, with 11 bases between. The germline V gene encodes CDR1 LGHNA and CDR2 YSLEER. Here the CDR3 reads CASSTDGGKLFF. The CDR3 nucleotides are TGCGCCAGCAGCACAGACGGGGGAAAACTGTTTTTT.

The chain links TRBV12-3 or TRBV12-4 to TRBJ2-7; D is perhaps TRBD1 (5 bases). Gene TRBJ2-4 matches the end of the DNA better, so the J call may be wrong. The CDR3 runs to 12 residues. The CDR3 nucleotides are TGTGCCAGCAGTTTACAGGGAAACATTCAGTACTTC. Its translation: CASSLQGNIQYF.

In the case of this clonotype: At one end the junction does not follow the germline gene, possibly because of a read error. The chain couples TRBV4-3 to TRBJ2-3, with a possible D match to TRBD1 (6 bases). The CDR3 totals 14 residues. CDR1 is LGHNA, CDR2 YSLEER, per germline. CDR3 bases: TGCGCCAGCAGCCATGACCTCCGGACAGCCACGCGGTATTTT. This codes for CASSHDLRTATRYF.

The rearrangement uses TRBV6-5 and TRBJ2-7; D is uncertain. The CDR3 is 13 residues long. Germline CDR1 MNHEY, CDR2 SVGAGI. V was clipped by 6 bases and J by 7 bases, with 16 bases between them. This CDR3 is CASSRGPGREQYF. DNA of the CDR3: TGTGCCAGCAGCCGTGGGCCAGGAAGGGAGCAGTACTTC.

In DNA form, the CDR3 reads TGTGCCAGCAGCCCGCGCCGAAAAGAGACCCAGTACTTC. Its translation: CASSPRRKETQYF. The V and J genes are TRBV7-2 and TRBJ2-5, with unresolved D. CDR1 SGHTA and CDR2 FQGNSA come from the germline V gene. The CDR3 spans 13 residues. With 5 bases removed from V and 3 bases from J, the gap between germline ends came to 10 bases.

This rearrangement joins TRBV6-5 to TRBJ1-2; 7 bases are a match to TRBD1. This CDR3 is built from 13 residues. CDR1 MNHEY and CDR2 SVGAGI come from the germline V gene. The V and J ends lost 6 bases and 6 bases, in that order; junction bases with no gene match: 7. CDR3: CASSRGTANGYTF. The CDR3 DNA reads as TGTGCCAGCAGCCGAGGGACAGCGAATGGCTACACCTTC.

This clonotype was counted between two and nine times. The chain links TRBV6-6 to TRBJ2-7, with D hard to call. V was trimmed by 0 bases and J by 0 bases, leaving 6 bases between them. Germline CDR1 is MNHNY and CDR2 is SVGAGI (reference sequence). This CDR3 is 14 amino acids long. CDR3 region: CASSYSTRSYEQYF. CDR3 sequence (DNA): TGTGCCAGCAGTTACTCTACTCGCTCCTACGAGCAGTACTTC.

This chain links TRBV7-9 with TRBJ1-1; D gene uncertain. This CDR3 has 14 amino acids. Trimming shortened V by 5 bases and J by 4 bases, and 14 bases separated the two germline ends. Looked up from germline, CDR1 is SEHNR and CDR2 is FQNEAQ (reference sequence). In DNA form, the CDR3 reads TGTGCCAGCAGCCCACCCGACCGGGGCACTGAAGCTTTCTTT. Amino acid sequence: CASSPPDRGTEAFF.

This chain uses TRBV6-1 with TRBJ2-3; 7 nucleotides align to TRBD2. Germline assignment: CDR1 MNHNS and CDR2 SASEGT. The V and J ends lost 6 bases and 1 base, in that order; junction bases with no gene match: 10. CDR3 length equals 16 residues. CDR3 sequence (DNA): TGTGCCAGCAGCAGCGGGAAGTCCCAACGCACAGATACGCAGTATTTT. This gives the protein CASSSGKSQRTDTQYF.

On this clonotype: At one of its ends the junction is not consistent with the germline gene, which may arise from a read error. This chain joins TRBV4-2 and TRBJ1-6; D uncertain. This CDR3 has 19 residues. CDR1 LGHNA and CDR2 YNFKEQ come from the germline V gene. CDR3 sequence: CASSQEGYRRNRVKSPLHF. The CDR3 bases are TGTGCCAGCAGTCAAGAAGGCTATCGGAGAAACCGGGTAAAATCACCCCTCCACTTT.

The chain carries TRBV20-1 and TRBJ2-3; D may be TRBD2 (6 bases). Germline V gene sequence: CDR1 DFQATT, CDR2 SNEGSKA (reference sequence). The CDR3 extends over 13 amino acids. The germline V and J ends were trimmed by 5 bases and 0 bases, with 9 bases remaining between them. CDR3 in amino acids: CSAQGLSTDTQYF. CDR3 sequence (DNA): TGCAGTGCTCAGGGACTTAGCACAGATACGCAGTATTTT.

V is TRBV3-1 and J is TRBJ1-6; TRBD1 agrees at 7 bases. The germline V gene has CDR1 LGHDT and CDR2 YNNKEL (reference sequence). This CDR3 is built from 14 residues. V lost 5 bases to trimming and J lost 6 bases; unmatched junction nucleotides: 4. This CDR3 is CASSETGTNSPLHF. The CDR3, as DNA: TGTGCCAGCAGCGAGACAGGGACTAATTCACCCCTCCACTTT.

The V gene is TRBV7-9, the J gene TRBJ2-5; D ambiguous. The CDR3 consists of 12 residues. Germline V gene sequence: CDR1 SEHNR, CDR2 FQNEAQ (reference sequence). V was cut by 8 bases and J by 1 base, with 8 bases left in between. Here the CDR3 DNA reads TGTGCCAGCGGCCCCGGCCAAGAGACCCAGTACTTC. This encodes CASGPGQETQYF.

The CDR3 region has the DNA TGTGCCAGCAGCCCGACAGGGGAACACTATGGCTACACCTTC. This translates into CASSPTGEHYGYTF. The chain employs TRBV6-5 and TRBJ1-2; TRBD1 agrees at 8 bases. J was trimmed by 3 bases and V by 6 bases; bases with no gene match: 6. Looked up from germline, CDR1 is MNHEY and CDR2 is SVGAGI. This CDR3 has 14 amino acids.

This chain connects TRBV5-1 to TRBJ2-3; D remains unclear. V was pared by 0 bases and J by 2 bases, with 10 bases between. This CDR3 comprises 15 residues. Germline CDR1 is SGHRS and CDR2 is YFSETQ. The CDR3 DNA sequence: TGCGCCAGCAGCTTGGCCACGCGTTCCACAGATACGCAGTATTTT. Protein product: CASSLATRSTDTQYF.